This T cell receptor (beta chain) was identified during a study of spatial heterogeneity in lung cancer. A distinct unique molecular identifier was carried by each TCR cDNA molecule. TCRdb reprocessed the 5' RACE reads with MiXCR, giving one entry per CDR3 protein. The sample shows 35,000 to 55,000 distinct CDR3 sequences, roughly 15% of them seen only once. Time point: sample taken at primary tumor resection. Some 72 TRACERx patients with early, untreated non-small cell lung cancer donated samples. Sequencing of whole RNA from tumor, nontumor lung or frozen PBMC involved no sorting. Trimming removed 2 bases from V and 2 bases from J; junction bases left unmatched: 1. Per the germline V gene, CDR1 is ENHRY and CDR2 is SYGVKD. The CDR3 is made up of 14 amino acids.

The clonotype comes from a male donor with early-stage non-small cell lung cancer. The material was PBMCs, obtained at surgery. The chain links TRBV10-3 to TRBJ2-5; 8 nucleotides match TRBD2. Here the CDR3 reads CAISETSGQETQYF. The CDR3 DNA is TGTGCCATCAGTGAGACTAGCGGACAAGAGACCCAGTACTTC.